This T cell receptor (beta chain) was retrieved from a study of blood T cell repertoires in COVID-19 (dated by TCRdb to 2020 to 2021). For the study in its entirety: The collaborator samples originated in the United States, Italy and Spain and spanned the acute and convalescent phases of COVID-19. The material from the prospective study consisted of cDNA or gDNA derived from T cells, B-cell-depleted T cells, or PBMCs. Subjects who had been exposed to COVID-19, were actively infected with it, or had recovered from it provided the deeply sampled blood TCRbeta repertoires that made up the dataset. The repertoires were released in a freely available public database intended as a resource for research on the immune response to SARS-CoV-2. Samples came from the ongoing ImmuneRACE study (first 160 participants) plus 1,254 subjects from 6 global collaborators. The sample metadata nearly always contained a de-identified subject ID, COVID-19 status, age in years and sex. HLA class I and class II types, where available, came from metadata supplied by the sample provider rather than from assay-based typing.

Here is what the overall study found, with its caveats: The quantity of clinical and demographic metadata differed by source and by participant and was supplied without curation.

Whole blood was collected in K2EDTA tubes by collaborating institutions according to the institutions' own protocols. For TCRbeta analysis, collaborators shipped samples in one of three forms: frozen whole blood, isolated PBMCs, or DNA extracted from either of those sample types. V gives up 2 bases and J gives up 3 bases, and the segment between their germline ends measures 11 bases. There are 15 amino acids in the CDR3, from cysteine to phenylalanine inclusive. Of the read, only the CDR3 DNA is kept; its 45 bases are in frame from base 1. CDR1 and CDR2 were assigned from the germline V gene as MDHEN and SYDVKM. The immunoSEQ Assay, a bias-controlled multiplex PCR, was used to amplify TCRbeta CDR3 regions from genomic DNA. The paper's processing steps were these. Nucleated cell counts per sample were estimated from amplification of reference gene primers within the assay. To quantify the absolute abundance of each unique TCRbeta CDR3 rearrangement, sequence reads were collapsed and filtered. For each sample, productive Simpson clonality was calculated as the square root of Simpson's diversity index across productive rearrangements. TCRdb carries this immuneACCESS record with in-frame sequences only. Its versions omit some clonotypes, under half of them owing to an unresolved V gene in the studies checked, with the rest unexplained. That table gives V, J and clone size, and the DNA gave D and trimming. This sample gives about 98,000 clones in total; 70% to 85% of them show up just once. The ten largest clones add up to 7.5% to 10% of the sample.

This clone came up a few times. Its antigen is unknown. No much larger clone is present one base from it, and per-base qualities are unavailable. Specimen: peripheral blood. This receptor was taken from a man aged 60-69 years with active or convalescent COVID-19. The chain is assembled from TRBV28 and TRBJ1-5, with a weak D call of TRBD1 (6 bases match). The sequence in DNA is TGTGCCAGCAGTTTAGGGGGGGGCAACAATCAGCCCCAGCATTTT. It codes for CASSLGGGNNQPQHF.